This entry features one T cell receptor beta chain sequence. What it binds is not known. The CDR3 is 15 residues long. CDR1 is SQVTM and CDR2 is ANQGSEA in the germline V gene. With 5 bases removed from V and 4 bases from J, the gap between germline ends came to 18 bases. These data are taken from a study of T cell responses to AZD1222 COVID-19 vaccine. Clones were sequenced by immunoSEQ multiplex PCR, and TCRdb holds only the in-frame ones, with some missing. Of some 130,000 clones listed, about 90% are singletons. Study-wide findings and caveats: Females made up more of the donors, who were largely white British, and clonal diversity may have come out too low. Nearly half of spike-specific TCRs reportedly target unmutated variant regions. Following two doses of AZD1222, Spike-specific TCR breadth and depth rose. Only a handful of people who got AZD1222 tested seropositive at baseline.

This chain connects TRBV29-1 to TRBJ2-1, with a weak D call TRBD2 (6 bases). The receptor was isolated from an adult in good health. The material was peripheral blood, obtained on day 0 of AZD1222 vaccination. Here the CDR3 DNA reads TGCAGCGTTAAGAGCGTGACTAGTGGATACAATGAGCAGTTCTTC. Residues: CSVKSVTSGYNEQFF.